This passage covers 20 T cell receptor gamma chains from one sample sequenced in a study of gamma-delta chains in newborns, infants, children. TCRdb ran CATT on the reads. This sample carries over 300 gamma-chain clones, 3.4% of them seen once, and the ten largest clones take around 45%. Sequences were obtained from blood. Source of these receptors: a child who was a newborn, infant or young child, either healthy, febrile or measles-vaccinated (not recorded which).

This clone has only a few counts. One base separates it from a far larger clone, so it is likely a read error. Other DNA sequences in this sample translate to the same CDR3. V and J are TRGV9 and TRGJP. The CDR3 covers 15 residues. CDR1 is GITISATS and CDR2 is ISYDGTV in the germline V gene (reference sequence). CDR3 DNA sequence: TGTGCCTTGTGGGAGTCGGAGTTAGGCAAAAAAATCAAGGTATTT. Translated, it gives CALWESELGKKIKVF.

This clone has just a few counts. TCRdb's protein for this DNA is that of a much larger clone and differs from the translation at residue 7, likely a read error; the protein shown is the DNA translation. The V and J genes are TRGV9 and TRGJP. Germline V gives CDR1 GITISATS, CDR2 ISYDGTV (reference sequence). This CDR3 has 15 residues. CDR3 in amino acids: CALWEQGLGKKIKVF. CDR3 DNA sequence: TGTGCCTTGTGGGAGCAAGGGTTGGGCAAAAAAATCAAGGTATTT.

This clone was counted only a few times. This likely reflects a read error, since a far larger clone is one base away. The chain has TRGV9 and TRGJP. Germline V CDR1 and CDR2: GITISATS, ISYDGTV (reference sequence). There are 17 residues in the CDR3. CDR3 sequence reads: CALWEVYGELGKKIEVF. Written as DNA, the CDR3 is TGTGCCTTGTGGGAGGTGTACGGAGAGTTGGGCAAAAAAATCGAGGTATTT.

This clone was observed a handful of times. This DNA's translation differs at residue 9 from TCRdb's protein, which comes from a much larger clone; a read error is likely, and the protein shown is translated from the DNA. The chain joins TRGV9 to TRGJP. Germline CDR1 and CDR2: GITISATS and ISYDGTV (reference sequence). The CDR3 is 16 residues long. The CDR3 DNA follows: TGTGCCTTGTGGGAGAGCAACGAGTTTGGCAAAAAAATCAAGGTATTT. This translates into CALWESNEFGKKIKVF.

This clone has more than one count but fewer than ten. This likely traces to a read error, being one base from a far larger clone. This sample also contains other DNA sequences that code for the same CDR3. The J gene is TRGJP, the V gene TRGV9. This CDR3 spans 15 amino acids. The germline gives CDR1 GITISATS, CDR2 ISYDGTV (reference sequence). CDR3 amino acids: CALWEVRMGKKIKVF. CDR3 sequence (DNA): TGTGCCTTGTGGGAGGTTCGGATGGGCAAAAAAATAAAGGTATTT.

This clone was found a few times. A far larger clone is just one base off, so this is likely a read error. The V call is TRGV9, the J call TRGJ1 or TRGJ2. The CDR3 loop spans 10 amino acids. V trimming: 0 bases; J trimming: 12 bases; junction bases outside the gene matches: 2. CDR1 is GITISATS, CDR2 ISYDGTV, per germline (reference sequence). The CDR3 DNA is TGTGCCTTGTGGGAGGTGACGAAACTCTTT. The encoded protein is CALWEVTKLF.

This clone has just a few counts. A read error is likely here: a far larger clone is one base away. The sample contains more than one DNA sequence encoding this CDR3. V is TRGV9 and J is TRGJP. There are 15 residues in the CDR3. The germline V gene has CDR1 GITISATS and CDR2 ISYDGTV (reference sequence). CDR3 region: CALWEQELGKKIKVF. The DNA for the CDR3 is TGTGCCTTGTGGGAGCAAGAGTTGGGTAAAAAAATCAAGGTATTT.

This clone is labeled as large. The chain recombines TRGV2 with TRGJ1 or TRGJ2. With 2 bases clipped from V and 9 bases from J, the junction kept 4 bases outside the gene matches. The CDR3 extends over 11 amino acids. Germline CDR1 reads EGSNGY; CDR2 reads YDSYNSKV. The CDR3 DNA reads TGTGCCACCTGGGACGTCATTAAGAAACTCTTT. It translates to CATWDVIKKLF.

A remark on this clone: A single base is all that separates this from a far larger clone, so a read error is likely. Other DNA sequences from this sample encode an identical CDR3 as well. DNA of the CDR3: TGTGCCTTGTGGGAGCAGGAGTTGGGCAAAAAAATCAAGGTATTT. This translates into CALWEQELGKKIKVF. J is TRGJP and V is TRGV9. V trimming: 3 bases; J trimming: 7 bases; junction bases outside the gene matches: 3. This CDR3 contains 15 residues. In germline, CDR1 is GITISATS, CDR2 ISYDGTV (reference sequence).

Notes on this clone: The protein that TCRdb holds for this DNA derives from a much larger clone and differs from the translated DNA at residue 11, which likely indicates a read error; the protein shown here is translated from the DNA. The V and J genes are TRGV3 and TRGJP2. Per the germline V gene, CDR1 is VTNTFY and CDR2 is YDVSTARD (reference sequence). This CDR3 is built from 15 residues. The CDR3, as DNA: TGTGCCACCTGGGACAGCTATAGTAGTGATCGGATCAAGACGTTT. This gives the protein CATWDSYSSDRIKTF.

The sample holds a few counts of this clone. A far larger clone is one nucleotide away, so this likely arose from a read error. Different DNA sequences within this sample yield the same CDR3. The chain has TRGV9 and TRGJP. CDR3 length: 15 amino acids. Germline CDR1 and CDR2: GITISATS and ISYDGTV (reference sequence). V shed 0 bases, J shed 11 bases, and the junction held 4 bases outside the gene matches. The CDR3 loop is CALWEVELGKKIKVF. The DNA of the CDR3 is TGTGCCTTGTGGGAGGTGGAGCTGGGCAAAAAAATCAAGGTATTT.

Turning to this clone: A read error likely explains this, since a far larger clone differs by one base. J is TRGJP and V is TRGV9. CDR1 is GITISATS, CDR2 ISYDGTV, per germline (reference sequence). CDR3 length: 14 amino acids. DNA for the CDR3: TGTGCCTTGTGGGAAGAGTTGGGCAAAAAAATCAGGGTATTT. As protein: CALWEELGKKIRVF.

This clone has more than one count but fewer than ten. The amino acid sequence in TCRdb belongs to a much larger clone and departs from this DNA's translation at residue 9, likely a sequencing read error; the sequence shown is translated from the DNA. The chain has TRGV9 and TRGJP. Germline CDR1 and CDR2: GITISATS and ISYDGTV (reference sequence). The length of the CDR3 is 16 residues. The CDR3 DNA reads as TGTGCCTTGTGGGAGGTGCCGGAGTTTGGCAAAAAAATCAAGGTATTT. Its translation is CALWEVPEFGKKIKVF.

A few counts support this clone. A far larger clone is a single base away, which makes a read error likely. The V and J genes are TRGV9 and TRGJP. The CDR3 contains 14 residues. Germline assignment: CDR1 GITISATS and CDR2 ISYDGTV (reference sequence). The CDR3 coding sequence is TGTGCCTTGTGGGAAGAGTTGGGCAAAAAAATCAATGTATTT. Translating it yields CALWEELGKKINVF.

In the case of this clone: Only one base separates this from a far larger clonotype, so it likely reflects a read error. Other DNA sequences within the sample encode an identical CDR3. The chain employs TRGV2 and TRGJ1 or TRGJ2. CDR1 and CDR2 from the germline V gene are EGSNGY and YDSYNSKV. This CDR3 spans 11 amino acids. The CDR3: CATWDGRVKLF. CDR3 nucleotides: TGTGCCACTTGGGACGGGCGGGTGAAACTCTTT.

This clone was seen a handful of times. A far larger clone is a single base away, which makes a read error likely. The identical CDR3 is also encoded by other nucleotide sequences in the sample. The V and J genes are TRGV8 and TRGJP2. Germline assignment: CDR1 VENAVY and CDR2 YDSYNSRV. This CDR3 is 14 amino acids long. CDR3 amino acids: CATWDSSGGWIKTF. The CDR3 DNA is TGTGCTACCTGGGATAGCTCGGGGGGGTGGATCAAGACGTTT.

This clone was seen a few times. The TCRdb protein comes from a much larger clone and disagrees with this DNA's translation at residue 10, likely due to a read error; the protein given here is derived from the DNA. The chain combines TRGV9 with TRGJP. Per germline, CDR1 GITISATS and CDR2 ISYDGTV (reference sequence). The CDR3 extends over 15 amino acids. For the CDR3, the DNA is TGTGCCTTGTGGGTTCAAGAGTTGGGCGAAAAAATCAAGGTATTT. This gives the protein CALWVQELGEKIKVF.

A note on this clone: This may stem from a read error, because a much larger clone lies one nucleotide away. The CDR3 DNA follows: TGTGCCACCTGGGATGCCTATTATAAGAAACTCTTT. This encodes CATWDAYYKKLF. The V and J genes are TRGV4 and TRGJ1 or TRGJ2. V lost 2 bases, J lost 4 bases, and 2 bases stayed unmatched. This CDR3 has 12 amino acids. Germline CDR1 reads EGSTGY; CDR2 reads YDSYTSSV.

Note on this clone: This is likely an artifact of a read error, given a far larger clone one base away. Other DNA sequences in the sample encode the same CDR3. The CDR3 DNA reads TGTGCCTTGTGGGAGGTGCCCCGACGACAAGAGTTGGGCAAAAAAATCAAGGTATTC. Translating gives CALWEVPRRQELGKKIKVF. The V gene is TRGV9, the J gene TRGJP. In germline, CDR1 is GITISATS, CDR2 ISYDGTV (reference sequence). This CDR3 has 19 residues.

Turning to this clone: The mismatch at residue 7 between this DNA's translation and the TCRdb protein of a much larger clone likely reflects a read error; the protein shown is translated from the DNA. The chain is built from TRGV9 and TRGJP. This CDR3 has 16 residues. Germline values: CDR1 GITISATS, CDR2 ISYDGTV (reference sequence). V was clipped by 5 bases and J by 6 bases; unmatched bases: 7. The DNA of the CDR3 is TGTGCCTTGTGGGGGGGGGGAGAGTTGGGCAAAAAAATCAAGGTATTT. Residues: CALWGGGELGKKIKVF.